Below are 7 T cell receptor beta chains sequenced from a single sample in a study of regulatory T cells in long-lasting Graves disease. Time point denoted: persistent/refractory GD, antithyroid drugs over 5 years with positive TRAb. Researchers made the TCR library from RNA that was extracted from PBMCs. The TCR beta library used iRepertoire HTBI primers with Arm-PCR amplification of CDR3. TCRdb re-analysed the multiplex PCR reads in MiXCR, keeping a single row per CDR3 protein. The sample contains around 430,000 distinct CDR3 sequences, 20% to 25% of which appear only once. The source was peripheral blood mononuclear cells (PBMCs), collected when the disease was refractory, from a patient treated with antithyroid drugs. These receptors were obtained from a female donor with Graves disease.

This clonotype has a count of ten or more. The chain joins TRBV6-1 to TRBJ2-7, with 14 nucleotides matching TRBD2. The CDR3 extends over 19 amino acids. J gave up 4 bases and V 7 bases, and 18 bases lay outside the gene matches. CDR1 is MNHNS and CDR2 is SASEGT in the germline V gene. CDR3 DNA sequence: TGTGCCAGCACCTACGGCCCCCCCGGGACTAGCGGGAGTAGATACGAGCAGTACTTC. Encoded protein: CASTYGPPGTSGSRYEQYF.

This rearrangement joins TRBV6-1 to TRBJ2-7, with D perhaps matching TRBD2 (5 bases). This CDR3 has 17 amino acids. The germline CDR1 and CDR2 sequences are MNHNS and SASEGT. V gave up 5 bases and J gave up 7 bases, with 27 bases separating them. The CDR3 coding sequence is TGTGCCAGCAGTCCCCCCGCCTATCGAGGGATTATCACAGAGCAGTACTTC. Translated, it gives CASSPPAYRGIITEQYF.

This clonotype was detected many times. The V call is TRBV28, the J call TRBJ2-4; no definite D call. V lost 5 bases to trimming and J lost 0 bases, with 11 bases between them. The CDR3 covers 15 residues. In germline, CDR1 is MDHEN, CDR2 SYDVKM. In nucleotides, the CDR3 is TGTGCCAGCAGTCCGACAACCTTAGCCAAAAACATTCAGTACTTC. Encoded protein: CASSPTTLAKNIQYF.

This clonotype was counted many times. This chain links TRBV6-2 or TRBV6-3 with TRBJ2-5; 13 positions match TRBD2. The CDR3 is 18 amino acids. CDR1 and CDR2 (germline): MNHEY, SVGEGT. V lost 2 bases, J lost 3 bases, and 9 bases stayed unmatched. The CDR3 DNA reads TGTGCCAGCAGTTACCAACGAGGACTAGCGGGGGATAAAGAGACCCAGTACTTC. Translated, it gives CASSYQRGLAGDKETQYF.

V and J are TRBV7-3 and TRBJ1-1; 7 positions agree with TRBD1. Germline trimming cut 8 bases from V and 2 bases from J; bases unmatched to any gene: 5. CDR3 length: 13 residues. Germline loops: CDR1 SGHTA, CDR2 FQGTGA. The CDR3 sequence is CASEGQINTEAFF. CDR3 coding DNA: TGTGCCAGCGAGGGACAGATAAACACTGAAGCTTTCTTT.

This clonotype was recorded many times. The rearrangement joins TRBV6-2 or TRBV6-3 to TRBJ1-1; D gene ambiguous. V lost 5 bases to trimming and J lost 1 base, with 11 bases between them. CDR1 MNHEY and CDR2 SVGEGT come from the germline V gene. This CDR3 spans 14 amino acids. This CDR3 is CASSLITQNTEAFF. CDR3 DNA sequence: TGTGCCAGCAGTCTCATCACCCAGAACACTGAAGCTTTCTTT.

To note about this clonotype: A single base separates this from a much larger clone, so it may be a read error. The rearrangement joins TRBV7-9 to TRBJ1-2, with 7 bases identical to TRBD1. CDR1 SEHNR and CDR2 FQNEAQ come from the germline V gene (reference sequence). The CDR3 loop spans 13 amino acids. CDR3 residues: CAGSLETGNGYTF. The CDR3 bases are TGTGCCGGCAGCTTAGAGACAGGGAATGGCTACACCTTC.